This is a list of T cell receptor beta chains from one sample in a study of human T cells and chemical hapten exposure. TCRdb reprocessed the RACE reads via MiXCR and lists one record per CDR3 protein. The sample shows roughly 60,000 distinct CDR3 sequences, around 12% of them seen only once. The sequenced sample was whole blood, obtained in connection with sensitization to the hapten diphenylcyclopropenone (DPC). All receptors come from a man younger than 40 with alopecia areata. Some clones in this sample may be carry-over from other donors' samples. Both conserved end residues are part of each CDR3. The order of the fields is CDR3 DNA, CDR3 protein, J gene, V gene, clone size, D gene. The D gene is left open where the match is weak. Clone size appears in some rows only: once, few, many, or a class for an expanded clone.

cdr3_nt: TGCGCCAGCAGCTTTGAGCACGGGGGAACTGAAGCTTTCTTT
cdr3_aa: CASSFEHGGTEAFF
j_call: TRBJ1-1
v_call: TRBV5-1
clone_size: NA
d_call: NA

cdr3_nt: TGCAGCACAAACGGACAGTCCCAAGAGACCCAGTACTTC
cdr3_aa: CSTNGQSQETQYF
j_call: TRBJ2-5
v_call: TRBV29-1
clone_size: many
d_call: NA

cdr3_nt: TGCAGTGCTGAGGACTGGACATCTGGAAACACCATATATTTT
cdr3_aa: CSAEDWTSGNTIYF
j_call: TRBJ1-3
v_call: TRBV20-1
clone_size: NA
d_call: NA

cdr3_nt: TGTGCCAGCACCCTAGGTTCGGGGGGCAATGAGCAGTTCTTC
cdr3_aa: CASTLGSGGNEQFF
j_call: TRBJ2-1
v_call: TRBV2
clone_size: NA
d_call: TRBD2

cdr3_nt: TGTGCCAGCAGGGACCCGACGGGCAATCAGCCCCAGCATTTT
cdr3_aa: CASRDPTGNQPQHF
j_call: TRBJ1-5
v_call: TRBV12-3/TRBV12-4
clone_size: few
d_call: NA

cdr3_nt: TGTGCCAGCAGGATCCCCGGGACATTCACCGGGGAGCTGTTTTTT
cdr3_aa: CASRIPGTFTGELFF
j_call: TRBJ2-2
v_call: TRBV28
clone_size: few
d_call: NA

cdr3_nt: TGTGCCAGCAGCTCGACAGGGATATGGGATACGCAGTATTTT
cdr3_aa: CASSSTGIWDTQYF
j_call: TRBJ2-3
v_call: TRBV11-3
clone_size: NA
d_call: TRBD1

cdr3_nt: TGTGCCAGCAAGGGAAACTATGGCTACACCTTC
cdr3_aa: CASKGNYGYTF
j_call: TRBJ1-2
v_call: TRBV6-5
clone_size: many
d_call: NA

cdr3_nt: TGTGCCAGCAGTTTGGCCACTCAGGGTAACTATGGCTACACCTTC
cdr3_aa: CASSLATQGNYGYTF
j_call: TRBJ1-2
v_call: TRBV12-3/TRBV12-4
clone_size: few
d_call: NA

cdr3_nt: TGTGCCAGCAGCTCGCAGAGGGGTGATACGCAGTATTTT
cdr3_aa: CASSSQRGDTQYF
j_call: TRBJ2-3
v_call: TRBV5-4
clone_size: NA
d_call: NA

cdr3_nt: TGTGCCAGCAGTGAATGGACAGATACGCAGTATTTT
cdr3_aa: CASSEWTDTQYF
j_call: TRBJ2-3
v_call: TRBV25-1
clone_size: medium-sized
d_call: NA

cdr3_nt: TGTGCCAGCAGCTTCCCGCCGGGGGATCCCCTCCACTTT
cdr3_aa: CASSFPPGDPLHF
j_call: TRBJ1-6
v_call: TRBV7-9
clone_size: many
d_call: NA

cdr3_nt: TGCGCCAGCAGCTATGACTTAGCCAAAAACACTCAGTACTTC
cdr3_aa: CASSYDLAKNTQYF
j_call: TRBJ2-4
v_call: TRBV5-1
clone_size: NA
d_call: NA

cdr3_nt: TGTGCCAGCAGTCGTGGGGTCGACACTGAAGCTTTCTTT
cdr3_aa: CASSRGVDTEAFF
j_call: TRBJ1-1
v_call: TRBV6-5
clone_size: many
d_call: NA

cdr3_nt: TGTGCCAGCTCACCCGACAGGGGTTCGGGGAATCAGCCCCAGCATTTT
cdr3_aa: CASSPDRGSGNQPQHF
j_call: TRBJ1-5
v_call: TRBV18
clone_size: NA
d_call: TRBD1

cdr3_nt: TGTGCCAGCAGCCCCCAGGGTGGGGCGAACACTGAAGCTTTCTTT
cdr3_aa: CASSPQGGANTEAFF
j_call: TRBJ1-1
v_call: TRBV7-9
clone_size: NA
d_call: NA

cdr3_nt: TGTGCCAGCAGTCGACAGGGGCCTTCGACAAGGCACTATGGCTACACCTTC
cdr3_aa: CASSRQGPSTRHYGYTF
j_call: TRBJ1-2
v_call: TRBV6-2/TRBV6-3
clone_size: many
d_call: TRBD1

cdr3_nt: TGTGCCAGCAGCTTAGCATCGACCCGGGACAGGTTTTATAACCCTGGCGAGCAGTACTTC
cdr3_aa: CASSLASTRDRFYNPGEQYF
j_call: TRBJ2-7
v_call: TRBV7-8
clone_size: NA
d_call: TRBD1

cdr3_nt: TGTGCCAGCAGCTTGGGGCTAGTAGCGGCGACAGATACGCAGTATTTT
cdr3_aa: CASSLGLVAATDTQYF
j_call: TRBJ2-3
v_call: TRBV5-5
clone_size: many
d_call: NA

cdr3_nt: TGTGCCAGCAGCGTGGGGACAGGGGGCGACTATGGCTACACCTTC
cdr3_aa: CASSVGTGGDYGYTF
j_call: TRBJ1-2
v_call: TRBV9
clone_size: many
d_call: TRBD1

cdr3_nt: TGTGCCAGCAGTGAGAGGGACAGGATACTCTCTGGGGCCAACGTCCTGACTTTC
cdr3_aa: CASSERDRILSGANVLTF
j_call: TRBJ2-6
v_call: TRBV2
clone_size: NA
d_call: TRBD1

cdr3_nt: TGTGCCAGCAGCTTACCCTTAGCGGGGGGACTCTATGGCTACACCTTC
cdr3_aa: CASSLPLAGGLYGYTF
j_call: TRBJ1-2
v_call: TRBV5-4
clone_size: few
d_call: NA

cdr3_nt: TGTGCCAGCAGCCAAGTCGGTCCTAACACCGGGGAGCTGTTTTTT
cdr3_aa: CASSQVGPNTGELFF
j_call: TRBJ2-2
v_call: TRBV9
clone_size: few
d_call: NA

cdr3_nt: TGCAGTGCTTCCTACAGGGAATCCACCTACGAGCAGTACTTC
cdr3_aa: CSASYRESTYEQYF
j_call: TRBJ2-7
v_call: TRBV20-1
clone_size: many
d_call: NA

cdr3_nt: TGTGCCTCCGGGGCAGGGGTTGCTAATGAAAAACTGTTTTTT
cdr3_aa: CASGAGVANEKLFF
j_call: TRBJ1-4
v_call: TRBV10-3
clone_size: NA
d_call: NA

cdr3_nt: TGTGCCAGCAGTTACTCAGCGGGGCCAGATACGCAGTATTTT
cdr3_aa: CASSYSAGPDTQYF
j_call: TRBJ2-3
v_call: TRBV6-2/TRBV6-3
clone_size: medium-sized
d_call: TRBD2

cdr3_nt: TGTGCCAGCAGAGTAGGGGCAGGATACAATGAGCAGTTCTTC
cdr3_aa: CASRVGAGYNEQFF
j_call: TRBJ2-1
v_call: TRBV12-3/TRBV12-4
clone_size: many
d_call: NA

cdr3_nt: TGCAGCGTAGGCCTGGGCACAGGCCGCTACGAGCAGTACTTC
cdr3_aa: CSVGLGTGRYEQYF
j_call: TRBJ2-7
v_call: TRBV29-1
clone_size: few
d_call: NA

cdr3_nt: TGTGCCAGCAGTTACTCCGGACAGGGGGGGATCTACAATGAGCAGTTCTTC
cdr3_aa: CASSYSGQGGIYNEQFF
j_call: TRBJ2-1
v_call: TRBV6-6
clone_size: many
d_call: TRBD1

cdr3_nt: TGTGCCACCAGTCCCTTGCCCGGAATCGAGCAGTTCTTC
cdr3_aa: CATSPLPGIEQFF
j_call: TRBJ2-1
v_call: TRBV24-1
clone_size: many
d_call: NA

cdr3_nt: TGTGCCAGCAGCCATGGTAGCGGGGGGACCTCCTACAATGAGCAGTTCTTC
cdr3_aa: CASSHGSGGTSYNEQFF
j_call: TRBJ2-1
v_call: TRBV4-2
clone_size: many
d_call: TRBD2

cdr3_nt: TGTGCCAGCAGCGTATCTAGCGGGGCGAGCTCCTACAATGAGCAGTTCTTC
cdr3_aa: CASSVSSGASSYNEQFF
j_call: TRBJ2-1
v_call: TRBV5-4
clone_size: few
d_call: TRBD2

cdr3_nt: TGCGCCAGCAGAACAGGAGGATCCTACAATGAGCAGTTCTTC
cdr3_aa: CASRTGGSYNEQFF
j_call: TRBJ2-1
v_call: TRBV10-2
clone_size: many
d_call: NA

cdr3_nt: TGTGCCAGCAGCCCAAGGCTGGGCCAACAGTTGCATGGCTACACCTTC
cdr3_aa: CASSPRLGQQLHGYTF
j_call: TRBJ1-2
v_call: TRBV7-8
clone_size: few
d_call: NA

cdr3_nt: TGTGCCAGCAGTTTCGACAGGGTTGGCAATCAGCCCCAGCATTTT
cdr3_aa: CASSFDRVGNQPQHF
j_call: TRBJ1-5
v_call: TRBV28
clone_size: NA
d_call: TRBD1

cdr3_nt: TGTGCCAGCAGCCCCCTCAGGGGAAGCCAGCCCCAGCATTTT
cdr3_aa: CASSPLRGSQPQHF
j_call: TRBJ1-5
v_call: TRBV12-3/TRBV12-4
clone_size: many
d_call: NA

cdr3_nt: TGTGCCAGCAGCCAGTGGATGAACACTGAAGCTTTCTTT
cdr3_aa: CASSQWMNTEAFF
j_call: TRBJ1-1
v_call: TRBV11-2
clone_size: NA
d_call: NA

cdr3_nt: TGTGCCAGCAGCTTAGTTTTAGCTAACTATGGCTACACCTTC
cdr3_aa: CASSLVLANYGYTF
j_call: TRBJ1-2
v_call: TRBV7-2
clone_size: NA
d_call: NA

cdr3_nt: TGCGCCAGCAGCTCAGGAAGAACTGAAGCTTTCTTT
cdr3_aa: CASSSGRTEAFF
j_call: TRBJ1-1
v_call: TRBV5-1
clone_size: NA
d_call: NA

cdr3_nt: TGTGCCAGCAGCACCCGGACAGGGGGGGAGACCCAGTACTTC
cdr3_aa: CASSTRTGGETQYF
j_call: TRBJ2-5
v_call: TRBV11-3
clone_size: NA
d_call: TRBD1

cdr3_nt: TGTGCCAGCAGCGTTCCCCTAGGGGGCTCAGATACGCAGTATTTT
cdr3_aa: CASSVPLGGSDTQYF
j_call: TRBJ2-3
v_call: TRBV5-5
clone_size: few
d_call: TRBD1

cdr3_nt: TGTGCCAGCACCCTCCGCGGGGGCGCGGGGAACACTGAAGCTTTCTTT
cdr3_aa: CASTLRGGAGNTEAFF
j_call: TRBJ1-1
v_call: TRBV11-1
clone_size: many
d_call: NA

cdr3_nt: TGTGCCAGCAGCCCCCCGTATCGCTCCGAGCAGTACTTC
cdr3_aa: CASSPPYRSEQYF
j_call: TRBJ2-7
v_call: TRBV7-2
clone_size: many
d_call: NA

cdr3_nt: TGTGCCAGCAGTCCAGCCATCGGGACAGGGTTGAAACTGTTTTTT
cdr3_aa: CASSPAIGTGLKLFF
j_call: TRBJ1-4
v_call: TRBV6-1
clone_size: many
d_call: TRBD1

cdr3_nt: TGTGCCAGCAGCTCGCGGTCAGATACGCAGTATTTT
cdr3_aa: CASSSRSDTQYF
j_call: TRBJ2-3
v_call: TRBV11-2
clone_size: few
d_call: NA

cdr3_nt: TGTGCCAGCAGCTTAGCGAGCGGGGCTGTCAATGAGCAGTTCTTC
cdr3_aa: CASSLASGAVNEQFF
j_call: TRBJ2-1
v_call: TRBV7-2
clone_size: NA
d_call: TRBD2

cdr3_nt: TGTGCCAGCAGCTTTTTTAGCGGGGGGGCCCCCTACAATGAGCAGTTCTTC
cdr3_aa: CASSFFSGGAPYNEQFF
j_call: TRBJ2-1
v_call: TRBV7-9
clone_size: NA
d_call: TRBD2

cdr3_nt: TGTGCCAGCAGCCGACGGGACAGGGGTGTTTCTGAAGCTTTCTTT
cdr3_aa: CASSRRDRGVSEAFF
j_call: TRBJ1-1
v_call: TRBV5-4
clone_size: few
d_call: TRBD1

cdr3_nt: TGCGCCAGCAGCCCTGGTCCCAGCGTGATTTTTAATGAAAAACTGTTTTTT
cdr3_aa: CASSPGPSVIFNEKLFF
j_call: TRBJ1-4
v_call: TRBV4-1
clone_size: NA
d_call: NA

cdr3_nt: TGTGCCAGCAGTTTCCTAGTCCAAGAGACCCAGTACTTC
cdr3_aa: CASSFLVQETQYF
j_call: TRBJ2-5
v_call: TRBV28
clone_size: NA
d_call: NA

cdr3_nt: TGTGCCAGCACCCCTGGGGTCCCCGGGTTGGAGCAGTACTTC
cdr3_aa: CASTPGVPGLEQYF
j_call: TRBJ2-7
v_call: TRBV6-6
clone_size: many
d_call: NA

cdr3_nt: TGTGCCAGCAGCTCGGGACAGAACACTGAAGCTTTCTTT
cdr3_aa: CASSSGQNTEAFF
j_call: TRBJ1-1
v_call: TRBV7-3
clone_size: NA
d_call: NA

cdr3_nt: TGCGCCAGCAGCTTGGTATTGAATGAGGGAACCACTATGAACACTGAAGCTTTCTTT
cdr3_aa: CASSLVLNEGTTMNTEAFF
j_call: TRBJ1-1
v_call: TRBV5-1
clone_size: NA
d_call: NA

cdr3_nt: TGTGCCAGCAGCTTAAGTTGGCGGAAACAAGAGACCCAGTACTTC
cdr3_aa: CASSLSWRKQETQYF
j_call: TRBJ2-5
v_call: TRBV11-3
clone_size: few
d_call: NA

cdr3_nt: TGTGCCATCAGTGAGTATACAGGAAACACTGAAGCTTTCTTT
cdr3_aa: CAISEYTGNTEAFF
j_call: TRBJ1-1
v_call: TRBV10-3
clone_size: many
d_call: NA

cdr3_nt: TGTGCCATCTTCGACAGGGGCAATGAGCAGTTCTTC
cdr3_aa: CAIFDRGNEQFF
j_call: TRBJ2-1
v_call: TRBV10-3
clone_size: NA
d_call: TRBD1

cdr3_nt: TGTGCCATCAGTGAGTCTAAGCGGCTAGAGTACGAGCAGTACTTC
cdr3_aa: CAISESKRLEYEQYF
j_call: TRBJ2-7
v_call: TRBV10-3
clone_size: NA
d_call: NA

cdr3_nt: TGTGCCACCAGTGTCGCAGGGGCCGTCTCTAGCACAGATACGCAGTATTTT
cdr3_aa: CATSVAGAVSSTDTQYF
j_call: TRBJ2-3
v_call: TRBV24-1
clone_size: many
d_call: NA

cdr3_nt: TGTGCCAGCAGTTCCGTACAAGAGACCCAGTACTTC
cdr3_aa: CASSSVQETQYF
j_call: TRBJ2-5
v_call: TRBV28
clone_size: NA
d_call: NA

cdr3_nt: TGTGCCAGCAGCTTCAACAGTGGACCTACCGGGGAGCTGTTTTTT
cdr3_aa: CASSFNSGPTGELFF
j_call: TRBJ2-2
v_call: TRBV7-6
clone_size: few
d_call: NA